The 8 T cell receptor beta chains below all came from one sample that was sequenced in a study of T cell responses to AZD1222 COVID-19 vaccine. The data were produced by immunoSEQ multiplex PCR, yet TCRdb's version contains in-frame clones alone and is incomplete. Of fewer than 150,000 clones detected, 90% appear once; the ten largest clones hold 3.4%. Sequencing was performed on peripheral blood, taken on day 0 of AZD1222 vaccination. These receptor sequences come from an adult in good health.

The chain uses TRBV6-1 and TRBJ2-3, with 8 nucleotides matching TRBD1. The CDR3 is made up of 16 amino acids. Germline V gene sequence: CDR1 MNHNS, CDR2 SASEGT. The V gene end was trimmed by 0 bases and the J gene end by 6 bases; junction bases not matched to a gene: 8. The CDR3 DNA sequence: TGTGCCAGCAGTGAAGCTGGGGGACAGGTCGGGGATACGCAGTATTTT. Translated: CASSEAGGQVGDTQYF.

The J gene is TRBJ2-5, the V gene TRBV7-2, with 16 bases identical to TRBD2. The CDR3 is 16 residues long. CDR1 is SGHTA, CDR2 FQGNSA, per germline. V dropped 5 bases and J dropped 3; count of bases not matched to a gene: 3. The CDR3, as DNA: TGTGCCAGCAGCCGTGGGACTAGCGGGGGGGAAGAGACCCAGTACTTC. It is translated as CASSRGTSGGEETQYF.

V usage is TRBV21-1 and J usage is TRBJ1-1. TRBV21-1 is recorded as a pseudogene. The CDR3 extends over 12 amino acids. The CDR3 loop is CASILLNTEAFF. The CDR3 DNA follows: TGTGCCAGCATTTTGTTGAACACTGAAGCTTTCTTT.

V usage is TRBV6-6 and J usage is TRBJ1-1, with D hard to call. CDR3 length equals 15 residues. V was clipped by 1 base and J by 0 bases, with 9 bases between them. The V gene's germline CDR1 is MNHNY and CDR2 SVGAGI (reference sequence). CDR3 sequence (DNA): TGTGCCAGCAGTTACTGGGGAAAAGTGAACACTGAAGCTTTCTTT. Translating it yields CASSYWGKVNTEAFF.

The chain uses TRBV10-3 and TRBJ1-1, with D tentatively TRBD1 (6 bases). Germline V gene data show CDR1 as ENHRY and CDR2 as SYGVKD. CDR3 length equals 15 residues. V was clipped by 7 bases and J by 1 base, with 16 bases between them. The CDR3 reads CAIKSDLRGNTEAFF. CDR3 DNA sequence: TGTGCCATCAAATCCGATCTCAGGGGGAACACTGAAGCTTTCTTT.

This chain links TRBV7-9 with TRBJ2-1, with 7 bases fitting TRBD2. J gave up 10 bases and V 1 base, and 7 bases lay outside the gene matches. Germline CDR1 and CDR2: SEHNR and FQNEAQ (reference sequence). This CDR3 spans 14 amino acids. CDR3 nucleotides: TGTGCCAGCAGCTTAGTCTCTCTGGGAGGGGAGCAGTTCTTC. Amino acids: CASSLVSLGGEQFF.

The chain links TRBV27 to TRBJ2-1, with D hard to call. Germline lookup yields CDR1 MNHEY and CDR2 SMNVEV (reference sequence). The CDR3 runs to 18 residues. Between the trimmed V and J ends, which lost 1 base and 0 bases, there was a span of 16 bases. CDR3 region: CASSLLDSASSSYNEQFF. The CDR3 DNA is TGTGCCAGCAGTTTATTAGACTCAGCGTCTAGCTCCTACAATGAGCAGTTCTTC.

This clone was counted a single time. This chain joins TRBV7-3 and TRBJ2-1, with no clear D. Germline CDR1 SGHTA, CDR2 FQGTGA. The length of the CDR3 is 17 residues. V lost 5 bases, J lost 0 bases, and 17 bases lay in between. In nucleotides, the CDR3 is TGTGCCAGCAGCCCTTATGTCGGACGGACCTCCTACAATGAGCAGTTCTTC. Protein sequence: CASSPYVGRTSYNEQFF. The whole variable domain, remainder taken from reference TRBV7-3 and TRBJ2-1, is GAGVSQTPSNKVTEKGKYVELRCDPISGHTALYWYRQSLGQGPEFLIYFQGTGAADDSGLPNDRFFAVRPEGSVSTLKIQRTERGDSAVYLCASSPYVGRTSYNEQFFGPGTRLTVL.